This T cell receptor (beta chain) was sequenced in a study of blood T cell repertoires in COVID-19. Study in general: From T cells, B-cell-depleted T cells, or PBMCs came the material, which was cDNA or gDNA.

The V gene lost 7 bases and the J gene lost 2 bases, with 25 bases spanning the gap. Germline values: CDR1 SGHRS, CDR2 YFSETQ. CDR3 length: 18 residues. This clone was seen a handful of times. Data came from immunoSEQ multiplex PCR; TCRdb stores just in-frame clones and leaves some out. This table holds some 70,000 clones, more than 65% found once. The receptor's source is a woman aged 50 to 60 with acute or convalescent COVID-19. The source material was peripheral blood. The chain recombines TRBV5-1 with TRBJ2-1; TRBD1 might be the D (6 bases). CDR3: CASQPAGSDRSPYNEQFF. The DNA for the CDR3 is TGCGCCAGCCAGCCTGCAGGCTCCGACAGGTCCCCCTACAATGAGCAGTTCTTC.